The rows below give T cell receptor beta chains drawn from one sample of a study of low-dose radiotherapy and immunotherapy resistance in tumors. MiXCR was run by TCRdb on the reads, yielding one entry per CDR3 protein. The profile shows about 60,000 distinct CDR3 sequences, 25% of them singletons. This specimen was PBMCs, taken before treatment. The receptor source for this set is a male donor with prostate cancer. Both conserved end residues are part of each CDR3. A D gene is named only where the DNA matches it firmly. Part of the rows lack a size; the others show once, few, many or a class for expanded clones.

TRBJ2-1	-	TRBD2	TRBV5-5	CASRASGGNEQFF	TGTGCCAGCAGGGCTAGCGGTGGCAATGAGCAGTTCTTC
TRBJ2-2	-	TRBD1	TRBV6-6	CASSWTGGTGELFF	TGTGCCAGCAGCTGGACAGGGGGCACCGGGGAGCTGTTTTTT
TRBJ1-1	many	TRBD1	TRBV10-3	CAISESTGGGEAFF	TGTGCCATCAGTGAGTCAACAGGGGGGGGTGAAGCTTTCTTT
TRBJ2-2	-	TRBD2	TRBV12-3/TRBV12-4	CASSWTSGPTGELFF	TGTGCCAGCAGTTGGACTAGCGGTCCCACCGGGGAGCTGTTTTTT
TRBJ2-1	medium-sized	-	TRBV28	CASSLVGNAAGFQFF	TGTGCCAGCAGTTTGGTAGGGAATGCGGCCGGATTTCAGTTCTTC
TRBJ2-5	-	TRBD2	TRBV9	CASSVDPSGRILETQYF	TGTGCCAGCAGCGTAGACCCTAGCGGGAGGATCTTAGAGACCCAGTACTTC
TRBJ1-5	many	-	TRBV20-1	CSARGGGQDQPQHF	TGCAGTGCTAGGGGGGGAGGGCAGGATCAGCCCCAGCATTTT
TRBJ2-3	many	-	TRBV27	CASSGWSGTDTQYF	TGTGCCAGCAGTGGGTGGTCGGGCACAGATACGCAGTATTTT
TRBJ2-4	-	-	TRBV12-5	CASGPPPQGNIQYF	TGTGCTAGTGGTCCCCCACCGCAGGGAAACATTCAGTACTTC
TRBJ2-1	-	TRBD2	TRBV19	CASSIGLAGGHAPNEQFF	TGTGCCAGTAGTATTGGACTAGCGGGAGGTCATGCCCCCAATGAGCAGTTCTTC
TRBJ2-1	few	-	TRBV5-1	CASSLVGEAYNEQFF	TGCGCCAGCAGCTTGGTGGGTGAGGCTTACAATGAGCAGTTCTTC
TRBJ2-5	many	-	TRBV11-2	CASSLGHGQETQYF	TGTGCCAGCAGCTTAGGGCACGGCCAAGAGACCCAGTACTTC
TRBJ2-7	-	-	TRBV6-5	CASRGLVSYEQYF	TGTGCCAGCAGGGGTCTCGTCTCCTACGAGCAGTACTTC
TRBJ2-3	-	TRBD2	TRBV5-4	CASSRGAGDLTDTQYF	TGTGCCAGCAGCCGAGGGGCGGGGGACCTCACAGATACGCAGTATTTT
TRBJ1-1	few	-	TRBV6-5	CASSYEGENTEAFF	TGTGCCAGCAGTTATGAGGGTGAGAACACTGAAGCTTTCTTT
TRBJ2-7	many	-	TRBV29-1	CSAVPDSSYEQYF	TGCAGCGCCGTACCGGACAGTTCCTACGAGCAGTACTTC
TRBJ2-3	many	TRBD2	TRBV29-1	CNGRGGDSDTQYF	TGCAACGGACGGGGGGGTGATTCCGATACGCAGTATTTT
TRBJ2-1	many	-	TRBV12-3/TRBV12-4	CASRIASGNEQFF	TGTGCCAGCAGGATCGCTTCGGGGAATGAGCAGTTCTTC
TRBJ2-2	-	-	TRBV11-3	CASSTGPNTGELFFF	-
TRBJ2-3	many	TRBD2	TRBV7-2	CASSVSGRKDTQYF	TGTGCCAGCAGCGTCAGCGGGAGGAAAGATACGCAGTATTTT
TRBJ1-4	many	-	TRBV18	CASSEREATNEKLFF	TGTGCCAGCTCAGAAAGGGAAGCAACTAATGAAAAACTGTTTTTT
TRBJ2-3	few	TRBD2	TRBV6-2/TRBV6-3	CASSYGALAGGDTQYF	TGTGCCAGCAGTTACGGGGCGCTAGCGGGAGGAGATACGCAGTATTTT
TRBJ2-1	many	TRBD2	TRBV5-1	CASSPPLAGHSYNEQFF	TGCGCCAGCAGCCCACCCTTAGCGGGCCACTCCTACAATGAGCAGTTCTTC
TRBJ1-4	-	TRBD1	TRBV6-8	CASRPGTDEKLFF	TGTGCCAGCAGGCCCGGGACAGATGAAAAACTGTTTTTT
TRBJ2-2	few	-	TRBV5-3	CAIGQGVTGELFFF	-
TRBJ1-1	-	-	TRBV5-1	CASSSNTPGDTEAFF	TGCGCCAGCAGCTCCAACACCCCAGGAGACACTGAAGCTTTCTTT
TRBJ2-2	-	TRBD2	TRBV20-1	CSARDAGLANTGELFF	TGCAGTGCTAGAGACGCGGGACTAGCTAACACCGGGGAGCTGTTTTTT
TRBJ2-3	-	-	TRBV27	CASTSSTDTQYF	TGTGCCAGCACCTCAAGCACAGATACGCAGTATTTT
TRBJ2-2	-	-	TRBV6-8	CASGRETTTGELFFF	-
TRBJ1-1	many	-	TRBV28	CASSSGWTEAFF	TGTGCCAGCAGTTCGGGTTGGACTGAAGCTTTCTTT
TRBJ2-1	-	-	TRBV4-3	CASSQDANWGNEQFF	TGCGCCAGCAGCCAAGATGCCAACTGGGGGAATGAGCAGTTCTTC
TRBJ1-2	many	-	TRBV6-1	CASSEASGGVYGYTF	TGTGCCAGCAGTGAAGCAAGCGGCGGAGTCTATGGCTACACCTTC
TRBJ2-3	many	-	TRBV28	CASRGVFGRQSTDTQYF	TGTGCCAGCAGGGGGGTTTTCGGTCGCCAGAGCACAGATACGCAGTATTTT
TRBJ2-7	few	TRBD2	TRBV30	CAWSERGTTYEQYF	TGTGCCTGGAGTGAGCGGGGGACCACCTACGAGCAGTACTTC
TRBJ1-2	many	TRBD1	TRBV30	CALQGDGYTF	TGTGCCTTACAGGGGGATGGCTACACCTTC
TRBJ2-1	-	TRBD1	TRBV24-1	CATSDTGGSYNEQFF	TGTGCCACCAGTGATACAGGGGGGTCCTACAATGAGCAGTTCTTC
TRBJ2-5	many	TRBD2	TRBV20-1	CSARLGLAVVETQYF	TGCAGTGCCCGCCTCGGACTAGCGGTCGTGGAGACCCAGTACTTC
TRBJ2-2	many	TRBD1	TRBV11-3	CASMGRQGGELFF	TGTGCCAGCATGGGAAGACAGGGCGGGGAGCTGTTTTTT
TRBJ2-7	few	TRBD2	TRBV18	CASSPRAGEHEQYF	TGTGCCAGCTCACCACGGGCGGGAGAACACGAGCAGTACTTC
TRBJ2-7	many	TRBD2	TRBV25-1	CASSAGLAGSEQYF	TGTGCCAGCAGTGCGGGACTAGCGGGTTCTGAGCAGTACTTC
TRBJ1-1	many	-	TRBV1	CTRRTGANTEAFF	TGCACCAGGAGGACAGGGGCGAACACTGAAGCTTTCTTT
TRBJ1-5	-	TRBD1	TRBV6-6	CASSDDRGLQPQHF	TGTGCCAGCAGTGACGACAGGGGTCTTCAGCCCCAGCATTTT
TRBJ2-5	-	-	TRBV5-4	CASSFDLETQYF	TGTGCCAGCAGCTTTGATCTCGAGACCCAGTACTTC
TRBJ2-7	many	-	TRBV20-1	CSANFPRGSYEQYF	TGCAGTGCTAATTTCCCCCGAGGGTCCTACGAGCAGTACTTC
TRBJ2-3	few	-	TRBV14	CASSHRWRGITDTQYF	TGTGCCAGCAGCCACCGTTGGAGGGGAATCACAGATACGCAGTATTTT
TRBJ1-1	many	-	TRBV5-1	CASSKTGYEAFF	TGCGCCAGCAGCAAAACAGGGTATGAAGCTTTCTTT
TRBJ1-5	many	-	TRBV28	CATEGTSSNQPQHF	TGTGCCACCGAAGGGACAAGCAGCAATCAGCCCCAGCATTTT
TRBJ1-1	few	-	TRBV9	CASSVGIGVNTEAFF	TGTGCCAGCAGCGTTGGAATAGGGGTGAACACTGAAGCTTTCTTT
TRBJ2-3	many	TRBD2	TRBV6-1	CASSAAASGGRGTDTQYF	TGTGCCAGCAGTGCAGCGGCTAGCGGGGGCCGTGGCACTGATACGCAGTATTTT
TRBJ2-3	many	TRBD2	TRBV7-2	CASSWTGLAGTDTQYF	TGTGCCAGCAGCTGGACCGGACTAGCGGGCACAGATACGCAGTATTTT
TRBJ2-1	many	-	TRBV9	CASSVQLPDGSEQFF	TGTGCCAGCAGCGTACAACTACCCGATGGGAGTGAGCAGTTCTTC